The TCR beta chain under discussion was sequenced for a study of T cell responses to AZD1222 COVID-19 vaccine. The CDR3 length is 17 residues. Germline loops: CDR1 PRHDT, CDR2 FYEKMQ (reference sequence). Trimming removed 5 bases from V and 0 bases from J; junction bases left unmatched: 5. This clone was seen just once. Its target is unknown. Study observations and caveats: Increased Spike-specific TCR breadth and depth were observed after two AZD1222 doses. Donors skewed white British and female; clonal diversity was possibly underestimated. Regions 160-218 and 743-854 held dominance among vaccine-associated CD4 TCRs, which spanned spike. Nearly half of spike-specific TCRs reportedly target unmutated variant regions.

The method was immunoSEQ multiplex PCR; TCRdb's version includes in-frame clones alone and lacks a portion of them. Of fewer than 150,000 clones in the sample, roughly 88% were seen once. The sample consisted of peripheral blood, taken on day 0 of AZD1222 vaccination. The chain uses TRBV13 and TRBJ1-4, with 11 bases lining up with TRBD1. The sequence was obtained from an adult in good health. CDR3 DNA sequence: TGTGCCAGCAGCGCGTGGACAGGGGGCGCAACTAATGAAAAACTGTTTTTT. Translated: CASSAWTGGATNEKLFF.